A single sample gave rise to the 23 T cell receptor beta chains below, sequenced in a study of blood T cell repertoires in COVID-19. Libraries were prepared by immunoSEQ multiplex PCR; TCRdb keeps only in-frame clonotypes and omits some of them. The sample lists tens of thousands of clones, approximately 91% occurring once. Sequences were obtained from peripheral blood. These receptors all come from a man between 65 and 80 years old with active or convalescent COVID-19.

V gene TRBV18 combines with J gene TRBJ2-1; perhaps TRBD2 as D (5 bases). Germline CDR1 is KGHSH and CDR2 is LQKENI. The CDR3 is made up of 15 amino acids. Trimming removed 6 bases from V and 3 bases from J, with 15 bases in between. As DNA, the CDR3 is TGTGCCAGCTCTCCCACCCTGGGGAGCTACAATGAGCAGTTCTTC. Translating it yields CASSPTLGSYNEQFF.

V is TRBV6-5 and J is TRBJ1-2; no clear D gene. The CDR3 contains 14 residues. Per germline, CDR1 MNHEY and CDR2 SVGAGI. V lost 7 bases to trimming and J lost 3 bases, with 15 bases between them. CDR3 in DNA: TGTGCCAGCAAGAGCGCATCGACGGACTATGGCTACACCTTC. Its protein product is CASKSASTDYGYTF.

The rearrangement uses TRBV3-1 (or the pseudogene TRBV3-2) and TRBJ2-3; TRBD2 matches 14 bases. The trim removed 2 bases at V and 4 bases at J, leaving 5 bases unmatched. Germline V CDR1 and CDR2: LGHDT, YNNKEL (reference sequence). This CDR3 contains 17 residues. The CDR3 sequence: CASSQSGTSGGADTQYF. The DNA for the CDR3 is TGTGCCAGCAGCCAATCGGGGACTAGCGGGGGCGCAGATACGCAGTATTTT.

The rearrangement uses TRBV7-2 and TRBJ2-1, with TRBD2 identical over 10 bases. This CDR3 is 15 amino acids long. V gave up 1 base and J gave up 15 bases; unmatched junction bases: 12. The germline CDR1 and CDR2 sequences are SGHTA and FQGNSA. DNA for the CDR3: TGTGCCAGCAGCTTAGATGCTAGCGGGGGTACCCCCGGGTTCTTC. As protein: CASSLDASGGTPGFF.

This sequence joins TRBV19 and TRBJ2-7, with 7 bases that match TRBD1. Trimming at V came to 3 bases and at J to 6 bases, leaving 5 bases not matched to a gene. The CDR3 is 13 residues long. Germline V gives CDR1 LNHDA, CDR2 SQIVND (reference sequence). The chain's CDR3 is CASSIPPGGEQYF. The CDR3 nucleotides are TGTGCCAGTAGTATCCCCCCAGGGGGCGAGCAGTACTTC.

The chain uses TRBV5-6 and TRBJ2-2; D is unresolved. The germline gives CDR1 SGHDT, CDR2 YYEEEE. The V end lost 1 base, the J end lost 7 bases, and 11 bases lay between the germline ends. The CDR3 consists of 14 residues. For the CDR3, the DNA is TGTGCCAGCAGCTTGCCCCCCGCCGGCGGGGAGCTGTTTTTT. Translated, it gives CASSLPPAGGELFF.

This chain links TRBV9 with TRBJ2-1, with D uncertain. Trimming took off 0 bases at V and 8 bases at J, with 9 bases between the two ends. The CDR3 has 13 amino acids. Germline CDR1 SGDLS, CDR2 YYNGEE. CDR3 region: CASSVGWQDEQFF. CDR3 coding DNA: TGTGCCAGCAGCGTAGGTTGGCAAGATGAGCAGTTCTTC.

The chain recombines TRBV28 with TRBJ1-1; 12 nucleotides line up with TRBD1. V shed 7 bases, J shed 2 bases, and the junction held 8 bases outside the gene matches. From germline, CDR1 is MDHEN and CDR2 SYDVKM. The CDR3 runs 16 residues. The DNA of the CDR3 is TGTGCCAGCATCCAGGGGGGGACAGGGGGCAACACTGAAGCTTTCTTT. Translated, it gives CASIQGGTGGNTEAFF.

This clone appeared a few times. The CDR3 DNA follows: TGTGCCAGCTCACCTTTGGGGGGGGATCAGCCCCAGCATTTT. It yields the protein CASSPLGGDQPQHF. The chain is built from TRBV18 and TRBJ1-5; weak D call: TRBD1 (5 bases). The CDR3 totals 14 residues. Germline V gene sequence: CDR1 KGHSH, CDR2 LQKENI. V was shortened by 3 bases and J by 5 bases, with 11 bases between the two germline ends.

J is TRBJ1-6 and V is TRBV6-1, with D maybe TRBD1 (5 bases). Trimming left V 2 bases short and J 6 bases short, with 14 bases between. Germline V gene lookup returns CDR1 MNHNS and CDR2 SASEGT. CDR3 length equals 16 residues. The CDR3 loop is CASSEQGFRANSPLHF. The CDR3 bases are TGTGCCAGCAGTGAACAGGGATTTAGAGCTAATTCACCCCTCCACTTT.

The V and J genes are TRBV6-1 and TRBJ1-2; TRBD1 matches 7 bases. From germline, CDR1 is MNHNS and CDR2 SASEGT. This CDR3 is 17 amino acids long. J lost 0 bases, V lost 3 bases, and 10 bases had no gene match. The CDR3 loop reads CASSESDREQPNYGYTF. Here the CDR3 DNA reads TGTGCCAGCAGTGAGTCCGACAGGGAGCAGCCTAACTATGGCTACACCTTC.

V and J are TRBV28 and TRBJ2-5; 10 bases agree with TRBD1. J lost 3 bases, V lost 5 bases, and 6 bases had no gene match. The germline V gene has CDR1 MDHEN and CDR2 SYDVKM. This CDR3 contains 15 residues. In DNA form, the CDR3 reads TGTGCCAGCAGTGCGGTAGGGACAGGGGAAGAGACCCAGTACTTC. This codes for CASSAVGTGEETQYF.

The CDR3 reads CASGGRSPNIQYF. The CDR3 DNA reads as TGTGCCAGCGGAGGACGTAGCCCTAACATTCAGTACTTC. The gene calls are TRBV12-3 or TRBV12-4 and TRBJ2-4; TRBD2 is a possible D gene (5 bases). Trimming left V 8 bases short and J 7 bases short, with 15 bases between. CDR3 length equals 13 residues.

V is TRBV5-1 and J is TRBJ2-3, with D tentatively TRBD2 (7 bases). The CDR3 is 17 amino acids. V was shortened by 6 bases and J by 2 bases, with 22 bases between the two germline ends. Germline CDR1 reads SGHRS; CDR2 reads YFSETQ. CDR3 sequence: CASTPLGGGGPTDTQYF. The CDR3, as DNA: TGCGCCAGCACCCCTCTGGGGGGCGGGGGCCCCACAGATACGCAGTATTTT. Supplemented by reference TRBV5-1 and TRBJ2-3, the full variable domain reads KAGVTQTPRYLIKTRGQQVTLSCSPISGHRSVSWYQQTPGQGLQFLFEYFSETQRNKGNFPGRFSGRQFSNSRSEMNVSTLELGDSALYLCASTPLGGGGPTDTQYFGPGTRLTVL.

V and J are TRBV27 and TRBJ2-7, with a tentative D call TRBD1 (5 bases). Germline V lookup: CDR1 MNHEY, CDR2 SMNVEV (reference sequence). The CDR3 covers 14 residues. Trimming took 8 bases from V and 6 from J, leaving 20 bases between them. CDR3 coding DNA: TGTGCCAGCTCCCCGGGCCCATGGGGCGGCGAGCAGTACTTC. As protein: CASSPGPWGGEQYF.

This sequence joins TRBV28 and TRBJ2-7; 7 bases are a match to TRBD1. Germline V gene data show CDR1 as MDHEN and CDR2 as SYDVKM. The CDR3 covers 14 residues. V trimming: 3 bases; J trimming: 0 bases; junction bases outside the gene matches: 2. In DNA, the CDR3 is TGTGCCAGCAGTTTGACAGGGAGCTCCTACGAGCAGTACTTC. Residues: CASSLTGSSYEQYF.

The J gene is TRBJ2-3, the V gene TRBV4-2, with D possibly matching TRBD1 (5 bases). Germline CDR1 LGHNA, CDR2 YNFKEQ. V lost 2 bases to trimming and J lost 0 bases, with 6 bases between them. The CDR3 is made up of 14 amino acids. The CDR3 coding sequence is TGTGCCAGCAGCCAATCAGGGAGCACAGATACGCAGTATTTT. It is translated as CASSQSGSTDTQYF.

This sequence joins TRBV9 and TRBJ2-1; 7 bases align to TRBD1. The length of the CDR3 is 17 residues. The J segment lost 1 base and the V segment lost 4 bases, leaving 11 bases of the junction unmatched. The V gene's germline CDR1 is SGDLS and CDR2 YYNGEE. The CDR3 protein is CASSLSILTGSYNEQFF. The CDR3 DNA follows: TGTGCCAGCAGCCTCTCGATTTTGACAGGGTCCTACAATGAGCAGTTCTTC. The entire variable domain, with the rest obtained from reference TRBV9 and TRBJ2-1, is as follows: DSGVTQTPKHLITATGQRVTLRCSPRSGDLSVYWYQQSLDQGLQFLIQYYNGEERAKGNILERFSAQQFPDLHSELNLSSLELGDSALYFCASSLSILTGSYNEQFFGPGTRLTVL.

This sequence joins TRBV15 and TRBJ1-2, with D unresolved. The V gene lost 5 bases and the J gene lost 5 bases, with 18 bases spanning the gap. CDR1 is LNHNV and CDR2 is YYDKDF in the germline V gene (reference sequence). This CDR3 region has 15 residues. The CDR3 sequence: CATSRGTERSYGYTF. CDR3 coding DNA: TGTGCCACCAGCCGCGGAACCGAGAGGTCGTATGGCTACACCTTC.

The chain combines TRBV7-9 with TRBJ2-7, with 10 positions matching TRBD1. With V trimmed by 3 bases and J by 5 bases, 7 bases remained unmatched. The CDR3 has 15 amino acids. CDR1 is SEHNR and CDR2 is FQNEAQ in the germline V gene (reference sequence). CDR3 sequence (DNA): TGTGCCAGCAGCTTTTCCGGGACAGGGGTTGACGAGCAGTACTTC. Translating it yields CASSFSGTGVDEQYF. Full variable domain (remainder filled in from reference TRBV7-9 and TRBJ2-7): DTGVSQNPRHKITKRGQNVTFRCDPISEHNRLYWYRQTLGQGPEFLTYFQNEAQLEKSRLLSDRFSAERPKGSFSTLEIQRTEQGDSAMYLCASSFSGTGVDEQYFGPGTRLTVT.

The rearrangement joins TRBV10-3 to TRBJ2-7, with 9 positions matching TRBD1. Germline V gene sequence: CDR1 ENHRY, CDR2 SYGVKD. The CDR3 covers 13 residues. J was trimmed by 7 bases and V by 2 bases; bases with no gene match: 3. CDR3 nucleotides: TGTGCCATCAGTGAGACAGGGGGCGGTGAGCAGTACTTC. Protein sequence: CAISETGGGEQYF.

The J gene is TRBJ1-3, the V gene TRBV19, with D maybe TRBD1 (6 bases). V lost 6 bases, J lost 0 bases, and 12 bases lay in between. CDR3 length equals 15 residues. The germline CDR1 and CDR2 sequences are LNHDA and SQIVND (reference sequence). CDR3 loop: CASRGQIFSGNTIYF. The CDR3 bases are TGTGCCAGTAGGGGACAAATATTCTCTGGAAACACCATATATTTT.

The chain combines TRBV7-9 with TRBJ1-4; 9 positions agree with TRBD1. CDR3 length: 14 amino acids. Per the germline V gene, CDR1 is SEHNR and CDR2 is FQNEAQ (reference sequence). Trimming took 5 bases from V and 8 from J; bases not matched to a gene: 6. The CDR3, as DNA: TGTGCCAGCAGCCCTGGACAGGGGAGAGAAAAACTGTTTTTT. Protein product: CASSPGQGREKLFF. Full variable domain (rest looked up from reference TRBV7-9 and TRBJ1-4): DTGVSQNPRHKITKRGQNVTFRCDPISEHNRLYWYRQTLGQGPEFLTYFQNEAQLEKSRLLSDRFSAERPKGSFSTLEIQRTEQGDSAMYLCASSPGQGREKLFFGSGTQLSVL.